This T cell receptor beta chain was captured in a study of vaccination and CD4 T cells after COVID-19. Study-level findings and limits: Convalescent patients saw a median about 86% of their reactive clones show up only after vaccination.

V was trimmed by 6 bases and J by 5 bases, leaving 11 bases between them. The V gene's germline CDR1 is MDHEN and CDR2 SYDVKM. The CDR3 has 13 amino acids. This clonotype was counted between two and nine times. Its target is unknown. Treatment defined: roughly 10-day PBMC culture with coronavirus spike peptide pools or control peptides (ViraFEST assay). Sequencing of the DNA from cultured CD4+ T cells was carried out with the Oncomine TCR Beta short-read assay. TCRdb reprocessed the PCR reads with MiXCR, giving one entry per CDR3 protein. The profile shows roughly 5,400 distinct CDR3 sequences, 34% of them singletons.

The starting material was CD4+ T cells from blood, cultured in vitro, obtained after SARS-CoV-2 vaccination. This chain joins TRBV28 and TRBJ1-5, with D perhaps matching TRBD1 (5 bases). This sequence was found in a human donor who had recovered from COVID-19. CDR3 DNA sequence: TGTGCCAGCAGCGTGGTGGGGGATCAGCCCCAGCATTTT. Protein product: CASSVVGDQPQHF.